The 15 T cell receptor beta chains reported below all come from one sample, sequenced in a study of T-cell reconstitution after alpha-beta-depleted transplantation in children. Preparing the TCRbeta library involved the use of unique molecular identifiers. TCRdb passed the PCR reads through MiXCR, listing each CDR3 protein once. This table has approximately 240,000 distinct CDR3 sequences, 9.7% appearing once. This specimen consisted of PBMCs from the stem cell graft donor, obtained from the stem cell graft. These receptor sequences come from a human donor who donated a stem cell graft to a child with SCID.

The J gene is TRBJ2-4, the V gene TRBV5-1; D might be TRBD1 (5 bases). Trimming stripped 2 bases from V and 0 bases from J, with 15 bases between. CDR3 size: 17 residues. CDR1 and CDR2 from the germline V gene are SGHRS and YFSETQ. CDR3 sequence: CASSFNAEDIAKNIQYF. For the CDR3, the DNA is TGCGCCAGCAGCTTCAATGCAGAGGACATAGCCAAAAACATTCAGTACTTC.

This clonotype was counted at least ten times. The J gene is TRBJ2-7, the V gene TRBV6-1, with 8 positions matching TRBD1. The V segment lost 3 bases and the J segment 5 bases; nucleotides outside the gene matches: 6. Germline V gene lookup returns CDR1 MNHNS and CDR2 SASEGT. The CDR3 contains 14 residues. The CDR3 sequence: CASSDRTGKNEQYF. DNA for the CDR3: TGTGCCAGCAGTGATCGGACAGGGAAGAACGAGCAGTACTTC.

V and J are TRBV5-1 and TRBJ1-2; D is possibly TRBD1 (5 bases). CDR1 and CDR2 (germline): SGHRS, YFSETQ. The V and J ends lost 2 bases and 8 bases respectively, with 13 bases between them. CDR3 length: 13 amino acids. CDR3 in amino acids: CASSLQEIGGYTF. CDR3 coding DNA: TGCGCCAGCAGCTTACAGGAGATAGGGGGCTACACCTTC.

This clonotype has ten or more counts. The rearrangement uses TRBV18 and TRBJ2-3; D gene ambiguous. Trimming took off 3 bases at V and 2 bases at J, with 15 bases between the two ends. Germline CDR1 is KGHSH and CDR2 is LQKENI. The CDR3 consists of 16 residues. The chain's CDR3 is CASSPQRTPVTDTQYF. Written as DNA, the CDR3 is TGTGCCAGCTCACCTCAGAGGACCCCGGTCACAGATACGCAGTATTTT.

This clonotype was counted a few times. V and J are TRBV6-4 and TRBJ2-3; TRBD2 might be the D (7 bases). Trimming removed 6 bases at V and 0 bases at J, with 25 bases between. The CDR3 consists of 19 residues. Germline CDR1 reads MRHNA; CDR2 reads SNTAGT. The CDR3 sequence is CASRRRAGGPLASTDTQYF. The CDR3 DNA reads TGTGCCAGCAGACGACGGGCCGGGGGGCCTTTAGCTAGCACAGATACGCAGTATTTT.

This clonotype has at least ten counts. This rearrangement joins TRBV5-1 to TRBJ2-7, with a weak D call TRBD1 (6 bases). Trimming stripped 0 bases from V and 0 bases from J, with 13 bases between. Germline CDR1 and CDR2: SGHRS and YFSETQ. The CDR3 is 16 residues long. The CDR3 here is CASSLEAGAFSYEQYF. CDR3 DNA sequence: TGCGCCAGCAGCTTGGAAGCAGGGGCCTTCTCCTACGAGCAGTACTTC.

The CDR3 protein is CACTQEAGWGTGDEKLFF. The CDR3 bases are TGTGCCTGCACCCAAGAGGCTGGTTGGGGTACGGGTGATGAAAAACTGTTTTTT. The chain employs TRBV3-1 and TRBJ1-4; no definite D call. The germline V gene has CDR1 LGHDT and CDR2 YNNKEL (reference sequence). Trimming removed 11 bases from V and 6 bases from J, with 31 bases in between. The CDR3 covers 18 residues.

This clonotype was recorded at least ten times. The CDR3 coding sequence is TGTGCCAGCAGCGACCAAGGGATCGTGGATGAAAAACTGTTTTTT. Translating gives CASSDQGIVDEKLFF. The rearrangement links TRBV13 to TRBJ1-4; D is unclear. CDR1 and CDR2 (germline): PRHDT, FYEKMQ (reference sequence). Between the trimmed V and J ends, which lost 5 bases and 6 bases, there was a span of 16 bases. CDR3 length: 15 amino acids.

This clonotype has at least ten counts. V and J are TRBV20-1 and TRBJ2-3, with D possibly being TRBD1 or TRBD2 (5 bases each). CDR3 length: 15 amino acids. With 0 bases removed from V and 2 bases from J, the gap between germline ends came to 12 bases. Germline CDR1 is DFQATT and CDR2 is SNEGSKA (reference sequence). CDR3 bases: TGCAGTGCTAGAGACCCGGGGACCTTCACAGATACGCAGTATTTT. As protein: CSARDPGTFTDTQYF.

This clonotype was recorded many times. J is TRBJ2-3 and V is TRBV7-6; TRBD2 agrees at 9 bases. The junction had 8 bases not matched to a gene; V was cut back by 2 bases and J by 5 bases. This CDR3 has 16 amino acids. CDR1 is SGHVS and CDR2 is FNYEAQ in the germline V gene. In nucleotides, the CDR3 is TGTGCCAGCAGCTTACAGGCGGGGGGGCTTGGAGATACGCAGTATTTT. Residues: CASSLQAGGLGDTQYF. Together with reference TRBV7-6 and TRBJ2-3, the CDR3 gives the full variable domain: GAGVSQSPRYKVTKRGQDVALRCDPISGHVSLYWYRQALGQGPEFLTYFNYEAQQDKSGLPNDRFSAERPEGSISTLTIQRTEQRDSAMYRCASSLQAGGLGDTQYFGPGTRLTVL.

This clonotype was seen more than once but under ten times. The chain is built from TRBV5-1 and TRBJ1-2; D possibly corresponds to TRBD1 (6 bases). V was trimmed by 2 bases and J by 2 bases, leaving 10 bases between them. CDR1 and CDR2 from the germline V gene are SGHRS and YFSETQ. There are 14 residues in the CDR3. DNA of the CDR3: TGCGCCAGCAGCTTTAGGACAGACAACTATGGCTACACCTTC. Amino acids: CASSFRTDNYGYTF.

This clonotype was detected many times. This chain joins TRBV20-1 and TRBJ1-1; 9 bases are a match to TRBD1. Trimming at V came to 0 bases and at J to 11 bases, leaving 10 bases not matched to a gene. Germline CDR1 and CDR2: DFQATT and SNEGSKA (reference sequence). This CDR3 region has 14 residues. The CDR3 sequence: CSARDVDRGIGAFF. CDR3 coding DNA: TGCAGTGCTAGAGATGTCGACAGGGGGATTGGCGCTTTCTTT.

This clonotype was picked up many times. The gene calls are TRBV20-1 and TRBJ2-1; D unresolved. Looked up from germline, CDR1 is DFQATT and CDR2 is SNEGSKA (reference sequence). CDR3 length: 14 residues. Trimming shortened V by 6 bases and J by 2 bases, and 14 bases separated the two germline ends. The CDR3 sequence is CSAYLSTTYNEQFF. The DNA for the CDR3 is TGCAGTGCCTACCTCAGCACGACCTACAATGAGCAGTTCTTC.

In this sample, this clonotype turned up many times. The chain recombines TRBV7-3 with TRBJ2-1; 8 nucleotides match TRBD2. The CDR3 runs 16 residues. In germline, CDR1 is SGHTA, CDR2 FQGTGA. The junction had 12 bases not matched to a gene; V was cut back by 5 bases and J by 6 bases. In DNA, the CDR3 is TGTGCCAGCAGCCCCCTAACGGGGGGGCATTCCAATGAGCAGTTCTTC. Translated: CASSPLTGGHSNEQFF.

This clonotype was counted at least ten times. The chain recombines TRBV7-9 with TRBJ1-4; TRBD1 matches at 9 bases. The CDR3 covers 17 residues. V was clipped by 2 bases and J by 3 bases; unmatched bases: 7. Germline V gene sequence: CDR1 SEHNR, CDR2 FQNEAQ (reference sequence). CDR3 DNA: TGTGCCAGCAGCTTAATGGGACAGGGCGCCCCTAATGAAAAACTGTTTTTT. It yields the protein CASSLMGQGAPNEKLFF.